The TCR beta chain under discussion was sequenced for a study of T cell responses to AZD1222 COVID-19 vaccine. General observations from the study: Among vaccine-associated CD4 TCRs, coverage spanned spike, with dominance at 160-218 and 743-854. Repertoire sampling was restricted to post-peak T cell response timepoints. Spike-specific TCR depth and breadth grew after two AZD1222 doses. Nearly half of the spike-specific TCRs reportedly recognize variant regions that carry no mutations.

The CDR3 runs to 16 residues. Germline CDR1 is LGHNA and CDR2 is YNFKEQ. V was shortened by 2 bases and J by 2 bases, with 14 bases between the two germline ends. Comments on this clone: Its antigen is not identified.

Produced via immunoSEQ multiplex PCR; TCRdb's table is partial and in-frame only. The table shows 150,000 to 200,000 clones, with over 75% occurring only once. The sequence came from an adult who received the AZD1222 COVID-19 vaccine. The chain recombines TRBV4-2 with TRBJ2-3; no definite D call. The sample was peripheral blood, taken 28 days after the second AZD1222 dose. The CDR3 DNA reads as TGTGCCAGCAGCCAAAACCCCAGCTCGACCACAGATACGCAGTATTTT. Translation: CASSQNPSSTTDTQYF.